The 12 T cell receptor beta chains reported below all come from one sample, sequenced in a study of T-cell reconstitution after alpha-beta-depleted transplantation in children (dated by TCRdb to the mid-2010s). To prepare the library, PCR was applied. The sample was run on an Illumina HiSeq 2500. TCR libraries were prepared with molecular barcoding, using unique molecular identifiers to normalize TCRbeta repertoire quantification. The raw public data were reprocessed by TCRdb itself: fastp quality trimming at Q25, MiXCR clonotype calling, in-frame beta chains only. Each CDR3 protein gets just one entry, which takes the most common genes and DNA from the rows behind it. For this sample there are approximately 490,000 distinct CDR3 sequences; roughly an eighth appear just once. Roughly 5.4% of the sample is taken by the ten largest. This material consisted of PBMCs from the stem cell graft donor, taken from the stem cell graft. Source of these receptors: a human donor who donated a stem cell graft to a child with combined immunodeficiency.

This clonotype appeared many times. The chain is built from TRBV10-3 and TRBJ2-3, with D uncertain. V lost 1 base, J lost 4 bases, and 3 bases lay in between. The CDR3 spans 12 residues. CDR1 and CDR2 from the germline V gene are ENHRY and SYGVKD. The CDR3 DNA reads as TGTGCCATCAGTGAGTTGCCAGATACGCAGTATTTT. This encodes CAISELPDTQYF.

CDR3 sequence reads: CASSFGPYIDEQYF. In DNA form, the CDR3 reads TGTGCCAGCAGCTTTGGCCCTTATATCGACGAGCAGTACTTC. This sequence joins TRBV7-9 and TRBJ2-7, with D hard to call. Germline loops: CDR1 SEHNR, CDR2 FQNEAQ (reference sequence). CDR3 length: 14 amino acids. V lost 3 bases and J 5 bases, leaving 14 bases between the germline ends.

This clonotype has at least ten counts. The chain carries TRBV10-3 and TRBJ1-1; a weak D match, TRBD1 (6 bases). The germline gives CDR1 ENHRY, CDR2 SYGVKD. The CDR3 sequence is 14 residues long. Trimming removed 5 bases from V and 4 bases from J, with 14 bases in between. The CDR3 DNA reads TGTGCCATCAGTTACAGGGTTAGTAGCACTGAAGCTTTCTTT. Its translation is CAISYRVSSTEAFF.

DNA for the CDR3: TGTGCCAGCAGTTTAGGACAGGGACGTGTCATGCTGGTAAGGAACACTGAAGCTTTCTTT. Translating gives CASSLGQGRVMLVRNTEAFF. The chain uses TRBV12-3 or TRBV12-4 and TRBJ1-1, with 7 bases matching TRBD1. There are 20 residues in the CDR3. With V trimmed by 1 base and J by 1 base, 18 bases remained unmatched.

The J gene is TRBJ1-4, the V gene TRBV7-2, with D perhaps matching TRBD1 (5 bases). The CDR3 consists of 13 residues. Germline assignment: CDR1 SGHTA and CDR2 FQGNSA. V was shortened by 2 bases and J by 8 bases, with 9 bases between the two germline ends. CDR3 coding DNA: TGTGCCAGCAGCTTACAACGGGGCGAAAAACTGTTTTTT. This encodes CASSLQRGEKLFF.

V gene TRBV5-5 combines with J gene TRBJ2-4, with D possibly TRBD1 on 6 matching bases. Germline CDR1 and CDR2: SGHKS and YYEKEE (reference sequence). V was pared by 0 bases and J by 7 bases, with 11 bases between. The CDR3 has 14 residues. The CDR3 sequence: CASSLDRAENIQYF. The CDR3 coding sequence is TGTGCCAGCAGCTTGGACAGGGCTGAGAACATTCAGTACTTC.

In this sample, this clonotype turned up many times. As DNA, the CDR3 is TGTGCCAGCAGTTTGTCGCGGGGAACTGCCTACAATGAGCAGTTCTTC. It yields the protein CASSLSRGTAYNEQFF. The J gene is TRBJ2-1, the V gene TRBV6-5; D is perhaps TRBD2 (6 bases). Germline assignment: CDR1 MNHEY and CDR2 SVGAGI. CDR3 length: 16 residues. The V and J ends lost 4 bases and 2 bases respectively, with 15 bases between them.

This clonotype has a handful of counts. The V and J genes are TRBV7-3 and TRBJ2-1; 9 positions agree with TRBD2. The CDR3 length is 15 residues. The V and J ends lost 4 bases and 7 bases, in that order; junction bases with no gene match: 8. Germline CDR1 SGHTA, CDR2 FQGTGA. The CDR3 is CASSYRSSGVNEQFF. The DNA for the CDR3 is TGTGCCAGCAGCTACCGTTCTAGCGGGGTTAATGAGCAGTTCTTC.

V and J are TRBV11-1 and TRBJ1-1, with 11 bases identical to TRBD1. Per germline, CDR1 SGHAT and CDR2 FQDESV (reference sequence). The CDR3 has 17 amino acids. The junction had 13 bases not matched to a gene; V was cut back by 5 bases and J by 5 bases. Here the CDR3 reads CASSPRTGGGGGTEAFF. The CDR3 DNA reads TGTGCCAGCAGCCCTAGGACAGGGGGCGGTGGTGGTACTGAAGCTTTCTTT.

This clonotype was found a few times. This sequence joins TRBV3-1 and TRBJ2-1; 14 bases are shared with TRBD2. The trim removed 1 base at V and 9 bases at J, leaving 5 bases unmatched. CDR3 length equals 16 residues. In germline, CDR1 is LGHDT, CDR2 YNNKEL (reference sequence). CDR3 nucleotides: TGTGCCAGCAGCCAAGGAGGACTAGCGGGGGGCAGTGAGCAGTTCTTC. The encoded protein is CASSQGGLAGGSEQFF.

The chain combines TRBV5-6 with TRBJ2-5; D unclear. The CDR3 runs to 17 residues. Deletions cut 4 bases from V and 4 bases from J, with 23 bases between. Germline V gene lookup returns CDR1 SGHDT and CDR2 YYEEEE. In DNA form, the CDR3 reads TGTGCCAGCAGCCTTAATTCACCTCCGCCGAACGGAGAGACCCAGTACTTC. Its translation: CASSLNSPPPNGETQYF. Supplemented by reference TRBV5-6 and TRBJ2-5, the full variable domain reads DAGVTQSPTHLIKTRGQQVTLRCSPKSGHDTVSWYQQALGQGPQFIFQYYEEEERQRGNFPDRFSGHQFPNYSSELNVNALLLGDSALYLCASSLNSPPPNGETQYFGPGTRLLVL.

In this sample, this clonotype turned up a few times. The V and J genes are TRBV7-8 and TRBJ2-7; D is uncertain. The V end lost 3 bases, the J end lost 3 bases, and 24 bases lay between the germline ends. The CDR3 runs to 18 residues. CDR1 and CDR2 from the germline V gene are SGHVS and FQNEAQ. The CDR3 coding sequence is TGTGCCAGCAGCTTCTCGAGAGAAGTTGGCAGCCAGTACTACGAGCAGTACTTC. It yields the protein CASSFSREVGSQYYEQYF.